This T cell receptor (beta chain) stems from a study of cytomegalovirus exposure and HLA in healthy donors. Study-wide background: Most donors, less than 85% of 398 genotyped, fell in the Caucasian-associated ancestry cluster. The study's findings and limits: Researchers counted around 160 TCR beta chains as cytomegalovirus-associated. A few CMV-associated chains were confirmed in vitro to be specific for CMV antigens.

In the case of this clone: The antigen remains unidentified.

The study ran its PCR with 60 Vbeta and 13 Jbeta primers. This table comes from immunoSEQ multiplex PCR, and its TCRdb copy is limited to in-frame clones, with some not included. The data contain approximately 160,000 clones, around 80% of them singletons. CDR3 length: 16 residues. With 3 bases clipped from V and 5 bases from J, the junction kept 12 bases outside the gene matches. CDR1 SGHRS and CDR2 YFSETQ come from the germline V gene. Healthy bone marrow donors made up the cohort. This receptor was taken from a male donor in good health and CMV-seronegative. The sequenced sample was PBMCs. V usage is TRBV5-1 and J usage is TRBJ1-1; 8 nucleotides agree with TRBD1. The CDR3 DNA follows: TGCGCCAGCAGCTATAGGAGTGGACAGGGTGTTACTGAAGCTTTCTTT. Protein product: CASSYRSGQGVTEAFF.